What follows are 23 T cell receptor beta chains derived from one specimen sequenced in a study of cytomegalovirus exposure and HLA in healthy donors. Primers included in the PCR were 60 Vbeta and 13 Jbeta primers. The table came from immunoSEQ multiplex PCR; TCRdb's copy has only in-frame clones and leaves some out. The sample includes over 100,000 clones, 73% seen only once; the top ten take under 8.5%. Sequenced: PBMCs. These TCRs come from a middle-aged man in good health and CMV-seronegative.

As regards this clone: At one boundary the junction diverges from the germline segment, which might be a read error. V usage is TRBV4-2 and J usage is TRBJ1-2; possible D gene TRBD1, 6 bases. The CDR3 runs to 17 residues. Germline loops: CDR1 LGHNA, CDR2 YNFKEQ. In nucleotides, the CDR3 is TGTGCCAGCGGCCAAGATCCGGGGACACCCTCTGAGTATGGCTACACCTTC. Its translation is CASGQDPGTPSEYGYTF.

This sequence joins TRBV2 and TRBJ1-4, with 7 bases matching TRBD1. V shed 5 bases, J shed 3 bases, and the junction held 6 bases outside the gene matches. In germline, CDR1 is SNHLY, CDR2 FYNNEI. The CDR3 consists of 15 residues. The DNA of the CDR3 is TGTGCCAGCAGTAGACAGGGCGCGCCTAATGAAAAACTGTTTTTT. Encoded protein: CASSRQGAPNEKLFF.

CDR3 region: CSVDRGPSGTDTQYF. In nucleotides, the CDR3 is TGCAGCGTTGATCGTGGGCCGTCGGGCACAGATACGCAGTATTTT. This chain connects TRBV29-1 to TRBJ2-3; D not certain. This CDR3 region has 15 residues. V was trimmed by 3 bases and J by 1 base, leaving 14 bases between them. Germline V gene sequence: CDR1 SQVTM, CDR2 ANQGSEA.

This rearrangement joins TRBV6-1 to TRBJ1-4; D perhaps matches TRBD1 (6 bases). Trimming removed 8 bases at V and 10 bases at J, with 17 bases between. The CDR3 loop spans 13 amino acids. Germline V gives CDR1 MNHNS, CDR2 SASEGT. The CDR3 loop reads CASEGQGSRKLFF. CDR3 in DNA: TGTGCCAGCGAGGGCCAGGGGTCCAGAAAACTGTTTTTT.

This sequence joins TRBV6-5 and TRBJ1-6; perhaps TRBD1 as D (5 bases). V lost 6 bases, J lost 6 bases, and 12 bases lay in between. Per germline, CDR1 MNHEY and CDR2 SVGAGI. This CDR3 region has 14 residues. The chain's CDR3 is CASRPLGGNSPLHF. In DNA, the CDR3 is TGTGCCAGCAGACCATTGGGGGGTAATTCACCCCTCCACTTT.

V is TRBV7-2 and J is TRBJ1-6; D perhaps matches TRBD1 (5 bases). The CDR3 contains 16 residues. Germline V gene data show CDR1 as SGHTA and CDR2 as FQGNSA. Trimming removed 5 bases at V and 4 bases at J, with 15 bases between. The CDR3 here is CASSPEVGGYNSPLHF. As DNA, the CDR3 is TGTGCCAGCAGCCCAGAGGTTGGGGGGTATAATTCACCCCTCCACTTT.

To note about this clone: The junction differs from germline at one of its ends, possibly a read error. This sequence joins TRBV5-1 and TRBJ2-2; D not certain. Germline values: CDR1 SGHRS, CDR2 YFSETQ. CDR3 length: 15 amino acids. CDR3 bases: TGCGCCAGCAGGTTGGTGACGGGGAACACCGGGGAGCTGTTTTTT. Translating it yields CASRLVTGNTGELFF.

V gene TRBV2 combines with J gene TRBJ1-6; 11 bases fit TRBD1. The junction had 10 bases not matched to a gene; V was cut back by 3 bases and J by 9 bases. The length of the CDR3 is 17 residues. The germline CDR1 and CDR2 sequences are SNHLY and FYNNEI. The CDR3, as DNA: TGTGCCAGCAGTGACGACCTGGACAGGGGGCGCATTTCACCCCTCCACTTT. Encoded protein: CASSDDLDRGRISPLHF.

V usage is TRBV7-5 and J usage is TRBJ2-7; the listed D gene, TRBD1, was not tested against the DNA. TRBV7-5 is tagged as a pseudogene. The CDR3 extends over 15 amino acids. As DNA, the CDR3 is TGTGCCAGAAGCGACCAAACAGGGATTTCTGGCGAGCAGTACTTC. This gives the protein CARSDQTGISGEQYF.

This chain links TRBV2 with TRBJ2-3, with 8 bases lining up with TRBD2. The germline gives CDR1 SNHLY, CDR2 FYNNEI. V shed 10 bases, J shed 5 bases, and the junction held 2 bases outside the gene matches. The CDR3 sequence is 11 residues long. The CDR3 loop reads CAKSGGDTQYF. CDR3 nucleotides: TGTGCCAAAAGCGGGGGAGATACGCAGTATTTT.

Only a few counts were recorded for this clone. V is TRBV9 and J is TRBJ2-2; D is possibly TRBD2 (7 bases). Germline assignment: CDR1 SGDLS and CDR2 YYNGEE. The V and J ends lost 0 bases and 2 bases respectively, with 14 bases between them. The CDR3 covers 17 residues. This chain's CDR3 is CASSVGGAGVNTGELFF. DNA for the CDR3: TGTGCCAGCAGCGTAGGGGGGGCGGGGGTCAACACCGGGGAGCTGTTTTTT.

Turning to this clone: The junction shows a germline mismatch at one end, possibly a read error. As DNA, the CDR3 is TGTTCCAGCAGCCTGACAGGCTCGGAGCTATGGGATTCACCCCTCCACTTT. Its protein product is CSSSLTGSELWDSPLHF. The chain recombines TRBV7-9 with TRBJ1-6, with D possibly TRBD1 on 6 matching bases. This CDR3 contains 17 residues. Germline loops: CDR1 SEHNR, CDR2 FQNEAQ (reference sequence).

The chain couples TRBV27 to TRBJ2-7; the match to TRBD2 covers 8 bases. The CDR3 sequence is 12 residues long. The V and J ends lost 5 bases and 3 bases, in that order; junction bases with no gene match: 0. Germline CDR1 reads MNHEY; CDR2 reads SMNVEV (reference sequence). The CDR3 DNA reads TGTGCCAGCAGTGCGGGGGGCTACGAGCAGTACTTC. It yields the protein CASSAGGYEQYF.

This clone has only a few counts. This chain's CDR3 is CASSDRAEMYNSPLHF. The CDR3 region has the DNA TGTGCCAGCAGCGACAGGGCCGAAATGTATAATTCACCCCTCCACTTT. V gene TRBV9 combines with J gene TRBJ1-6; D might be TRBD1 (6 bases). Germline assignment: CDR1 SGDLS and CDR2 YYNGEE. Trimming left V 3 bases short and J 4 bases short, with 14 bases between. The CDR3 extends over 16 amino acids.

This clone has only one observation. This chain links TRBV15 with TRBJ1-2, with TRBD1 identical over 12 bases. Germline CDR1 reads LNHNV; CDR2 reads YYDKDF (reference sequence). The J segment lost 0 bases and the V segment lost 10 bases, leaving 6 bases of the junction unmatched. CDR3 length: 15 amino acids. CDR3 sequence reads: CAISGQGASNYGYTF. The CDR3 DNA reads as TGTGCCATTTCGGGACAGGGGGCCTCTAACTATGGCTACACCTTC.

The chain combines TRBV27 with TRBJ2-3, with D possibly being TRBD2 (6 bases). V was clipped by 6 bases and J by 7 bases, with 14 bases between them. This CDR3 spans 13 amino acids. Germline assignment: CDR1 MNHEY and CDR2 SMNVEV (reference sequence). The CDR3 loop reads CASRTLLANTQYF. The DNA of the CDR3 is TGTGCCAGCAGAACCCTTCTAGCGAATACGCAGTATTTT.

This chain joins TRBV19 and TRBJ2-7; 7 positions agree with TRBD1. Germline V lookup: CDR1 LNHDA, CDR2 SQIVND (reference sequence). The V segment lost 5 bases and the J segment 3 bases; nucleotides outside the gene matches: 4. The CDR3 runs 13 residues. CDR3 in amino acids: CASSLAGGYEQYF. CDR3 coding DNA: TGTGCCAGTAGTTTGGCAGGGGGCTACGAGCAGTACTTC.

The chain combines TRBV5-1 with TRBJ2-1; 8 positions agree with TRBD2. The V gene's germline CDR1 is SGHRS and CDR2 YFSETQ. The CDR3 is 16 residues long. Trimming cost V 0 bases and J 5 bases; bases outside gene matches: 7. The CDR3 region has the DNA TGCGCCAGCAGCTTGGGGAGGGGAGCGGGGGACAATGAGCAGTTCTTC. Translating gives CASSLGRGAGDNEQFF.

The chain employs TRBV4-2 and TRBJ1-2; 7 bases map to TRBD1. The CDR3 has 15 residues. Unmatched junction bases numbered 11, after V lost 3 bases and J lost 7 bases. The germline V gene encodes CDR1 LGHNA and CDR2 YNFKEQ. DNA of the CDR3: TGTGCCAGCAGCCAGCACGCTACAGGGGCGGGTGGCTACACCTTC. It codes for CASSQHATGAGGYTF.

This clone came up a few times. The CDR3 reads CASSSTGGNTEAFF. CDR3 nucleotide sequence: TGCGCCAGCAGCTCGACAGGGGGCAACACTGAAGCTTTCTTT. The chain links TRBV5-1 to TRBJ1-1; 10 nucleotides align to TRBD1. The J segment lost 2 bases and the V segment lost 3 bases, leaving 1 base of the junction unmatched. Germline CDR1 SGHRS, CDR2 YFSETQ. The CDR3 runs to 14 residues.

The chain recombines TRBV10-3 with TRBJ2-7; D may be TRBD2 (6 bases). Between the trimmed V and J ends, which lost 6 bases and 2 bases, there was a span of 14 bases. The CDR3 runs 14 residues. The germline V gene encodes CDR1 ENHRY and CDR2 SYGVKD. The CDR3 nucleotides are TGTGCCATCAGGGGGGACTCGGAGACCTACGAGCAGTACTTC. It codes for CAIRGDSETYEQYF.

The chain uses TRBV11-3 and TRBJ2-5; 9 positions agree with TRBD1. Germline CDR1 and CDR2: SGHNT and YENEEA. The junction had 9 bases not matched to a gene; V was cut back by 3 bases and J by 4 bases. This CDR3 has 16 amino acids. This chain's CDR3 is CASSFRTGEAIETQYF. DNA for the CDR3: TGTGCCAGCAGCTTTAGGACAGGGGAGGCAATAGAGACCCAGTACTTC.

CDR3 amino acids: CASSEGGSGGVQETQYF. CDR3 DNA: TGTGCCAGCAGCGAGGGGGGTAGCGGGGGGGTCCAAGAGACCCAGTACTTC. This chain connects TRBV9 to TRBJ2-5, with TRBD2 matching over 11 bases. The CDR3 is made up of 17 amino acids. The germline V gene has CDR1 SGDLS and CDR2 YYNGEE. V dropped 3 bases and J dropped 1; count of bases not matched to a gene: 8.